What follows are 30 T cell receptor beta chains derived from one specimen sequenced in a study of blood T cell repertoires in COVID-19. Measured with immunoSEQ multiplex PCR; TCRdb has only the in-frame clones, and not every one. The sample gives about 90,000 clones, 80% of which show up once; about a tenth is in the top ten. Sequenced material: peripheral blood. Receptors originate from a woman in her sixties or seventies with acute or convalescent COVID-19.

This clone is deemed medium-sized (0.01 to 0.1%). J is TRBJ2-7 and V is TRBV13, with D unresolved. Germline CDR1 reads PRHDT; CDR2 reads FYEKMQ (reference sequence). Trimming stripped 3 bases from V and 7 bases from J, with 10 bases between. The CDR3 is 12 amino acids. The CDR3 here is CASSFQSREQYF. The CDR3 nucleotides read TGTGCCAGCAGCTTTCAGTCCAGGGAGCAGTACTTC.

The rearrangement uses TRBV3-1 (or the pseudogene TRBV3-2) and TRBJ2-5; possibly TRBD2 for D (6 bases). Germline CDR1 is LGHDT and CDR2 is YNNKEL (reference sequence). Trimming shortened V by 1 base and J by 5 bases, and 8 bases separated the two germline ends. The CDR3 totals 13 residues. The CDR3 loop is CASSQGRGETQYF. The DNA for the CDR3 is TGTGCCAGCAGCCAAGGCCGGGGGGAGACCCAGTACTTC.

This chain joins TRBV7-3 and TRBJ1-5; a weak D match, TRBD1 (6 bases). Trimming took 9 bases from V and 0 from J, leaving 15 bases between them. Germline CDR1 and CDR2: SGHTA and FQGTGA. The CDR3 loop spans 15 amino acids. In nucleotides, the CDR3 is TGTGCCAGGAACGGGACACAAAATAGCAATCAGCCCCAGCATTTT. Translated, it gives CARNGTQNSNQPQHF. Full variable domain (remainder filled in from reference TRBV7-3 and TRBJ1-5): GAGVSQTPSNKVTEKGKYVELRCDPISGHTALYWYRQSLGQGPEFLIYFQGTGAADDSGLPNDRFFAVRPEGSVSTLKIQRTERGDSAVYLCARNGTQNSNQPQHFGDGTRLSIL.

This chain joins TRBV28 and TRBJ1-3, with TRBD1 as a possible D gene (5 bases). CDR1 is MDHEN and CDR2 is SYDVKM in the germline V gene. This CDR3 is 16 amino acids long. Trimming cost V 7 bases and J 2 bases, with 18 bases left between them. The CDR3: CASTQAGPRAGNTIYF. In DNA form, the CDR3 reads TGTGCCAGCACCCAAGCGGGACCGCGAGCTGGAAACACCATATATTTT.

This clone appeared a few times. The rearrangement links TRBV9 to TRBJ2-2; TRBD2 aligns across 12 bases. CDR1 SGDLS and CDR2 YYNGEE come from the germline V gene. J was trimmed by 8 bases and V by 1 base; bases with no gene match: 18. There are 20 residues in the CDR3. CDR3 amino acids: CASSVNAQTSGRSFSGELFF. In DNA, the CDR3 is TGTGCCAGCAGCGTAAACGCCCAGACTAGCGGGAGATCCTTTTCGGGGGAGCTGTTTTTT.

This rearrangement joins TRBV6-6 to TRBJ1-5; D possibly corresponds to TRBD1 (6 bases). The CDR3 covers 16 residues. V was pared by 0 bases and J by 2 bases, with 11 bases between. Germline V gene data show CDR1 as MNHNY and CDR2 as SVGAGI (reference sequence). CDR3 loop: CASSYSPGVGNQPQHF. CDR3 sequence (DNA): TGTGCCAGCAGTTACTCCCCAGGGGTGGGCAATCAGCCCCAGCATTTT.

V gene TRBV6-5 combines with J gene TRBJ2-7, with 9 bases that match TRBD2. Germline CDR1 and CDR2: MNHEY and SVGAGI. The CDR3 consists of 15 residues. Germline trimming cut 6 bases from V and 1 base from J; bases unmatched to any gene: 7. CDR3 coding DNA: TGTGCCAGCAGCTCCCCTCTAGCGGGGTCCTACGAGCAGTACTTC. Its translation is CASSSPLAGSYEQYF.

The chain uses TRBV12-3 or TRBV12-4 and TRBJ2-1; no clear D gene. The V gene lost 3 bases and the J gene lost 9 bases, with 9 bases spanning the gap. CDR3 length equals 12 residues. The CDR3: CASSFPPGEQFF. The CDR3 coding sequence is TGTGCCAGCAGTTTTCCCCCCGGTGAGCAGTTCTTC.

The genes are TRBV6-6 and TRBJ2-5; 8 nucleotides line up with TRBD2. CDR3 length: 14 residues. Trimming took 7 bases from V and 3 from J; bases not matched to a gene: 7. Germline CDR1 MNHNY, CDR2 SVGAGI (reference sequence). Here the CDR3 reads CASNVAGSKETQYF. In DNA form, the CDR3 reads TGTGCCAGCAACGTAGCGGGGTCCAAAGAGACCCAGTACTTC.

This sequence joins TRBV6-6 and TRBJ1-5; possible D gene TRBD1, 6 bases. CDR1 and CDR2 from the germline V gene are MNHNY and SVGAGI (reference sequence). The CDR3 totals 16 residues. Trimming took 0 bases from V and 4 from J, leaving 13 bases between them. CDR3 protein: CASSYSRGIGNQPQHF. CDR3 DNA sequence: TGTGCCAGCAGTTACTCAAGGGGGATCGGGAATCAGCCCCAGCATTTT.

Comments on this clone: Other DNA sequences within the sample encode an identical CDR3. The chain has TRBV6-6 and TRBJ1-5, with D hard to call. Germline values: CDR1 MNHNY, CDR2 SVGAGI (reference sequence). V lost 2 bases and J 0 bases, leaving 8 bases between the germline ends. This CDR3 is built from 15 residues. CDR3 nucleotide sequence: TGTGCCAGCAGTTACATGGGAGCTAGCAATCAGCCCCAGCATTTT. Amino acids: CASSYMGASNQPQHF.

This chain joins TRBV2 and TRBJ1-5; a weak D match, TRBD1 (6 bases). CDR1 is SNHLY, CDR2 FYNNEI, per germline. Deletions cut 8 bases from V and 4 bases from J, with 21 bases between. CDR3 length: 16 residues. In nucleotides, the CDR3 is TGTGCCAGCCGACTCCTATCCGGGACATCGAATCAGCCCCAGCATTTT. It codes for CASRLLSGTSNQPQHF.

The chain uses TRBV2 and TRBJ1-5; D is possibly TRBD1 (5 bases). Germline loops: CDR1 SNHLY, CDR2 FYNNEI. The ends were cut back, 4 bases at V and 2 bases at J, with 12 bases in the middle. The CDR3 length is 15 residues. CDR3 coding DNA: TGTGCCAGCAGTGGTCGGGGGATCGGCAATCAGCCCCAGCATTTT. Amino acids: CASSGRGIGNQPQHF.

This rearrangement joins TRBV5-1 to TRBJ1-3; D is unclear. Deletions cut 6 bases from V and 6 bases from J, with 10 bases between. CDR1 and CDR2 (germline): SGHRS, YFSETQ. This CDR3 is built from 12 residues. The CDR3 coding sequence is TGCGCCAGCAAGAGTTTAGCAAACACCATATATTTT. Amino acid sequence: CASKSLANTIYF. The full variable domain, rest sourced from reference TRBV5-1 and TRBJ1-3, is KAGVTQTPRYLIKTRGQQVTLSCSPISGHRSVSWYQQTPGQGLQFLFEYFSETQRNKGNFPGRFSGRQFSNSRSEMNVSTLELGDSALYLCASKSLANTIYFGEGSWLTVV.

This chain uses TRBV27 with TRBJ2-7, with TRBD1 matching 9 bases. The CDR3 has 15 amino acids. Germline V gene sequence: CDR1 MNHEY, CDR2 SMNVEV (reference sequence). Unmatched junction bases numbered 7, after V lost 3 bases and J lost 4 bases. This CDR3 reads CASSLWRTGVYEQYF. The CDR3 DNA follows: TGTGCCAGCAGTTTGTGGCGGACAGGGGTGTACGAGCAGTACTTC.

The rearrangement uses TRBV10-3 and TRBJ2-3, with 11 bases matching TRBD2. The length of the CDR3 is 16 residues. Germline CDR1 is ENHRY and CDR2 is SYGVKD. The V gene end was trimmed by 6 bases and the J gene end by 2 bases; junction bases not matched to a gene: 7. The DNA of the CDR3 is TGTGCCATCAGGCTAACTAGCGGGGGCACCACAGATACGCAGTATTTT. Protein product: CAIRLTSGGTTDTQYF.

CDR3 protein: CASSQEGGRAEAFF. CDR3 nucleotide sequence: TGCGCCAGCAGCCAAGAGGGGGGAAGGGCTGAAGCTTTCTTT. This chain connects TRBV4-1 to TRBJ1-1; the D gene is possibly TRBD1 (5 bases). This CDR3 spans 14 amino acids. Germline loops: CDR1 MGHRA, CDR2 YSYEKL. Between the trimmed V and J ends, which lost 0 bases and 6 bases, there was a span of 11 bases.

This sequence joins TRBV28 and TRBJ1-5, with a possible D match to TRBD1 (5 bases). Germline V gives CDR1 MDHEN, CDR2 SYDVKM. V lost 4 bases and J 0 bases, leaving 10 bases between the germline ends. The CDR3 is 15 residues long. The CDR3 DNA reads as TGTGCCAGCAGTTCCCCCACAGGTAGCAATCAGCCCCAGCATTTT. This gives the protein CASSSPTGSNQPQHF.

This clone was seen a few times. The gene calls are TRBV27 and TRBJ1-1, with TRBD1 matching over 11 bases. The CDR3 loop spans 15 amino acids. The V segment lost 5 bases and the J segment 6 bases; nucleotides outside the gene matches: 8. Germline V gene data show CDR1 as MNHEY and CDR2 as SMNVEV (reference sequence). The CDR3 DNA reads TGTGCCAGCAGTCCAGGACAGGGGGCAGGTCCTGAAGCTTTCTTT. Translated, it gives CASSPGQGAGPEAFF.

V usage is TRBV5-1 and J usage is TRBJ2-1; D is unclear. V was trimmed by 0 bases and J by 0 bases, leaving 7 bases between them. Germline lookup yields CDR1 SGHRS and CDR2 YFSETQ. The CDR3 sequence is 15 residues long. CDR3 DNA: TGCGCCAGCAGCTTGGTCGGCGGCTCCTACAATGAGCAGTTCTTC. It yields the protein CASSLVGGSYNEQFF.

The CDR3 nucleotides read TGTGCCAGCTCACGCCGGGACAGGGGCATCTATGGCTACACCTTC. As protein: CASSRRDRGIYGYTF. The chain couples TRBV18 to TRBJ1-2; 10 bases fit TRBD1. This CDR3 contains 15 residues. CDR1 KGHSH and CDR2 LQKENI come from the germline V gene. V shed 4 bases and J 4 bases; nucleotides not matched to a gene: 6.

The chain is built from TRBV11-3 and TRBJ2-7, with 8 bases aligning to TRBD1. Per the germline V gene, CDR1 is SGHNT and CDR2 is YENEEA. The CDR3 length is 14 residues. V lost 5 bases, J lost 5 bases, and 8 bases stayed unmatched. In DNA form, the CDR3 reads TGTGCCAGCAGCCTACGGACAGGGAGTAACGAGCAGTACTTC. Its protein product is CASSLRTGSNEQYF.

The chain combines TRBV5-1 with TRBJ1-1, with 9 bases matching TRBD1. After removal of 4 bases from V and 6 bases from J, the junction contained 10 bases not matched to a gene. This CDR3 region has 15 residues. CDR1 and CDR2 from the germline V gene are SGHRS and YFSETQ. Written as DNA, the CDR3 is TGCGCCAGCAGCGGAAGGACTACAGGGGGCCCTGAAGCTTTCTTT. It specifies CASSGRTTGGPEAFF.

This clone was detected only a few times. J is TRBJ2-3 and V is TRBV11-3; 7 nucleotides align to TRBD1. The trim removed 8 bases at V and 7 bases at J, leaving 12 bases unmatched. The CDR3 consists of 14 residues. Germline values: CDR1 SGHNT, CDR2 YENEEA. Here the CDR3 DNA reads TGTGCCAGCTCCACACAACAGGGACAGAATACGCAGTATTTT. This encodes CASSTQQGQNTQYF.

The chain employs TRBV2 and TRBJ1-1; 7 nucleotides agree with TRBD1. This CDR3 is 15 amino acids long. CDR1 and CDR2 (germline): SNHLY, FYNNEI. J gave up 1 base and V 2 bases, and 4 bases lay outside the gene matches. The CDR3 loop reads CASSESAGGNTEAFF. For the CDR3, the DNA is TGTGCCAGCAGTGAATCGGCAGGGGGGAACACTGAAGCTTTCTTT.

Only one count was recorded for this clone. The genes are TRBV3-1 (or the pseudogene TRBV3-2) and TRBJ2-5, with 7 bases matching TRBD2. The CDR3 contains 18 residues. The V segment lost 0 bases and the J segment 2 bases; nucleotides outside the gene matches: 12. In germline, CDR1 is LGHDT, CDR2 YNNKEL (reference sequence). The CDR3 DNA reads TGTGCCAGCAGCCAAGAATCACCCCGACTAGCCATACAAGAGACCCAGTACTTC. It encodes CASSQESPRLAIQETQYF.

This clone is a singleton in its sample. The V and J genes are TRBV7-9 and TRBJ2-7; D possibly corresponds to TRBD2 (5 bases). The V end lost 4 bases, the J end lost 5 bases, and 12 bases lay between the germline ends. This CDR3 contains 13 residues. In germline, CDR1 is SEHNR, CDR2 FQNEAQ (reference sequence). The CDR3 coding sequence is TGTGCCAGCAGCTCCGGGAACATGAACGAGCAGTACTTC. This sequence encodes CASSSGNMNEQYF.

This clone was observed a handful of times. This sample also contains other DNA sequences that code for the same CDR3. The chain links TRBV4-1 to TRBJ1-1, with 9 bases identical to TRBD1. V lost 0 bases to trimming and J lost 1 base; unmatched junction nucleotides: 3. The CDR3 is 16 residues long. CDR1 and CDR2 (germline): MGHRA, YSYEKL. Here the CDR3 reads CASSQDGQGPNTEAFF. In DNA form, the CDR3 reads TGCGCCAGCAGCCAAGACGGACAGGGGCCGAACACTGAAGCTTTCTTT.

Turning to this clone: The identical CDR3 is also encoded by other nucleotide sequences in the sample. The chain employs TRBV29-1 and TRBJ1-2; D gene ambiguous. The CDR3 has 12 amino acids. V was clipped by 0 bases and J by 1 base, with 3 bases between them. Germline V CDR1 and CDR2: SQVTM, ANQGSEA. The CDR3 region has the DNA TGCAGCGTTGAAGACAGTAACTATGGCTACACCTTC. Translated: CSVEDSNYGYTF. Looking up the rest from reference TRBV29-1 and TRBJ1-2 gives the full variable domain: SAVISQKPSRDICQRGTSLTIQCQVDSQVTMMFWYRQQPGQSLTLIATANQGSEATYESGFVIDKFPISRPNLTFSTLTVSNMSPEDSSIYLCSVEDSNYGYTFGSGTRLTVV.

The chain couples TRBV27 to TRBJ2-7; 7 nucleotides match TRBD1. Trimming removed 3 bases from V and 6 bases from J; junction bases left unmatched: 14. The V gene's germline CDR1 is MNHEY and CDR2 SMNVEV (reference sequence). The CDR3 runs to 16 residues. CDR3 DNA: TGTGCCAGCAGTTTCCTCGGACAGGAGAAGCAAACCGAGCAGTACTTC. It yields the protein CASSFLGQEKQTEQYF.